This TCR beta chain came from a study of T cell clonality in common variable immunodeficiency. Study-level points and caveats: In common variable immunodeficiency, TCR beta chains reportedly carried fewer deletions and N-nucleotide insertions.

TCRdb's copy holds only in-frame clones and misses some; the assay was immunoSEQ multiplex PCR. The sample counts 25,000 to 35,000 clones, none seen once; the ten largest own 25% to 30%. In this sample, this clone turned up a few times. Its antigen is not known. The DNA ends 3 residues before the CDR3 does, and the rest of the CDR3 is filled in from the germline J gene. This CDR3 region has 14 residues. Germline-derived CDR1 and CDR2 are SGHAT and FQNNGV. With V trimmed by 6 bases and J by 5 bases, 8 bases remained unmatched. This sequence originates from a human donor with common variable immunodeficiency. The sample was peripheral blood mononuclear cells. The chain employs TRBV11-2 and TRBJ2-5, with TRBD1 identical over 8 bases. The CDR3 spells CASSYGQGRETQYF. The covered CDR3 bases are TGTGCCAGCAGTTATGGACAGGGCCGGGAGACC.